The 18 T cell receptor beta chains below come from one sample, sequenced in a study of T cell responses to AZD1222 COVID-19 vaccine. Sequencing used immunoSEQ multiplex PCR; TCRdb keeps in-frame clones, though not all of them. This sample has 150,000 to 200,000 clones; 90% to 95% occur once, and the top ten carry under 6%. Here the sequenced sample was peripheral blood, taken 28 days after the second AZD1222 dose. The source of these receptors is an adult who received the AZD1222 COVID-19 vaccine.

Only one count was recorded for this clone. The V gene is TRBV7-2, the J gene TRBJ2-3, with 8 bases fitting TRBD2. The CDR3 totals 15 residues. Germline CDR1 is SGHTA and CDR2 is FQGNSA. V dropped 2 bases and J dropped 4; count of bases not matched to a gene: 5. CDR3 in amino acids: CASSLSGTRADTQYF. In DNA, the CDR3 is TGTGCCAGCAGCTTAAGCGGGACTAGAGCAGATACGCAGTATTTT.

The chain recombines TRBV4-1 with TRBJ2-1; 9 bases align to TRBD2. This CDR3 has 16 residues. Germline CDR1 and CDR2: MGHRA and YSYEKL. Germline trimming cut 1 base from V and 8 bases from J; bases unmatched to any gene: 9. CDR3 in DNA: TGCGCCAGCAGCCAAGTCCCGGGACTAGCTCAGGATGAGCAGTTCTTC. This sequence encodes CASSQVPGLAQDEQFF.

CDR3 residues: CASRISLVSTDTQYF. In nucleotides, the CDR3 is TGTGCCAGCAGGATCTCCTTGGTGAGCACAGATACGCAGTATTTT. The chain combines TRBV6-5 with TRBJ2-3; D is ambiguous. V lost 6 bases and J 0 bases, leaving 13 bases between the germline ends. Germline V gene sequence: CDR1 MNHEY, CDR2 SVGAGI. The CDR3 covers 15 residues.

The CDR3: CASSPQGLNYGYTF. CDR3 DNA: TGTGCCAGCTCACCACAGGGTTTGAACTATGGCTACACCTTC. The chain has TRBV18 and TRBJ1-2, with D unresolved. V was trimmed by 1 base and J by 2 bases, leaving 8 bases between them. The germline CDR1 and CDR2 sequences are KGHSH and LQKENI. The CDR3 is 14 amino acids.

The chain joins TRBV9 to TRBJ2-7, with 9 bases matching TRBD2. The CDR3 is 14 amino acids. The V gene end was trimmed by 3 bases and the J gene end by 6 bases; junction bases not matched to a gene: 7. Germline values: CDR1 SGDLS, CDR2 YYNGEE. This CDR3 reads CASSATSGQAEQYF. CDR3 bases: TGTGCCAGCAGCGCAACTAGCGGGCAGGCCGAGCAGTACTTC.

This chain uses TRBV19 with TRBJ2-1; D gene uncertain. V lost 5 bases and J lost 4, with 12 bases in between. The CDR3 spans 14 residues. Germline CDR1 is LNHDA and CDR2 is SQIVND (reference sequence). This CDR3 is CASSVLNPYNEQFF. DNA of the CDR3: TGTGCCAGTAGTGTCCTAAACCCATACAATGAGCAGTTCTTC.

The chain is built from TRBV27 and TRBJ1-2; 10 nucleotides agree with TRBD1. Germline V gene sequence: CDR1 MNHEY, CDR2 SMNVEV (reference sequence). The CDR3 has 15 amino acids. V gave up 5 bases and J gave up 4 bases; unmatched junction bases: 7. CDR3 amino acids: CASSPGQGRGYGYTF. The CDR3 bases are TGTGCCAGCAGTCCGGGACAGGGGCGCGGCTATGGCTACACCTTC.

The chain joins TRBV4-1 to TRBJ2-7; 11 bases are shared with TRBD2. Per the germline V gene, CDR1 is MGHRA and CDR2 is YSYEKL. V shed 0 bases, J shed 6 bases, and the junction held 4 bases outside the gene matches. The CDR3 is made up of 15 amino acids. CDR3 in amino acids: CASSQDPGTSGEQYF. In DNA form, the CDR3 reads TGCGCCAGCAGCCAAGATCCAGGGACTAGCGGCGAGCAGTACTTC.

The V and J genes are TRBV19 and TRBJ1-2, with TRBD1 identical over 7 bases. Germline CDR1 LNHDA, CDR2 SQIVND (reference sequence). With V trimmed by 7 bases and J by 4 bases, 3 bases remained unmatched. The length of the CDR3 is 12 residues. In DNA, the CDR3 is TGTGCCAGTAACCGGGACAGCTATGGCTACACCTTC. It specifies CASNRDSYGYTF.

Here the CDR3 reads CATSDRTGNYNEQFF. CDR3 nucleotides: TGTGCCACCAGTGACCGGACAGGGAACTACAATGAGCAGTTCTTC. This chain connects TRBV24-1 to TRBJ2-1, with 8 bases aligning to TRBD1. This CDR3 comprises 15 residues. Looked up from germline, CDR1 is KGHDR and CDR2 is SFDVKD. With 4 bases clipped from V and 3 bases from J, the junction kept 4 bases outside the gene matches.

The rearrangement links TRBV27 to TRBJ1-2, with 7 bases identical to TRBD1. The J segment lost 7 bases and the V segment lost 2 bases, leaving 10 bases of the junction unmatched. The CDR3 has 15 residues. Germline V gene lookup returns CDR1 MNHEY and CDR2 SMNVEV (reference sequence). CDR3 sequence (DNA): TGTGCCAGCAGTTTAAAAGGGGCAGGGGGTCGTGGCTACACCTTC. It is translated as CASSLKGAGGRGYTF.

The rearrangement joins TRBV7-2 to TRBJ2-1; 11 nucleotides line up with TRBD2. Germline values: CDR1 SGHTA, CDR2 FQGNSA. Trimming cost V 3 bases and J 7 bases; bases outside gene matches: 5. CDR3 length: 15 amino acids. CDR3 DNA sequence: TGTGCCAGCAGCTTCACTAGCGGGAGTAAAAATGAGCAGTTCTTC. It yields the protein CASSFTSGSKNEQFF.

This chain links TRBV9 with TRBJ2-2, with 13 bases identical to TRBD2. J gave up 3 bases and V 3 bases, and 14 bases lay outside the gene matches. The CDR3 consists of 20 residues. Germline CDR1 SGDLS, CDR2 YYNGEE. Here the CDR3 DNA reads TGTGCCAGCAGCGCCGCAAACGTGGGGGGACTAGCGGGATACACCGGGGAGCTGTTTTTT. Translating it yields CASSAANVGGLAGYTGELFF.

The chain has TRBV7-2 and TRBJ1-2; 9 positions match TRBD1. Germline V gene lookup returns CDR1 SGHTA and CDR2 FQGNSA. There are 13 residues in the CDR3. V shed 5 bases and J 4 bases; nucleotides not matched to a gene: 2. This chain's CDR3 is CASSGDRAYGYTF. In DNA, the CDR3 is TGTGCCAGCAGCGGGGACAGGGCCTATGGCTACACCTTC.

The rearrangement uses TRBV18 and TRBJ1-1, with D perhaps matching TRBD1 (5 bases). The CDR3 has 17 amino acids. Trimming took off 6 bases at V and 2 bases at J, with 22 bases between the two ends. Germline V gene lookup returns CDR1 KGHSH and CDR2 LQKENI. CDR3 sequence reads: CASSPVPGEGVNTEAFF. In DNA, the CDR3 is TGTGCCAGCTCCCCCGTCCCAGGCGAAGGGGTAAACACTGAAGCTTTCTTT.

The chain recombines TRBV7-9 with TRBJ2-6; D gene uncertain. Germline V gene data show CDR1 as SEHNR and CDR2 as FQNEAQ (reference sequence). V was trimmed by 1 base and J by 0 bases, leaving 7 bases between them. CDR3 length: 16 residues. CDR3 bases: TGTGCCAGCAGCTTAGAGGGCAGCTCTGGGGCCAACGTCCTGACTTTC. This codes for CASSLEGSSGANVLTF.

This chain joins TRBV19 and TRBJ2-7; no firm D call. Germline values: CDR1 LNHDA, CDR2 SQIVND (reference sequence). Trimming cost V 0 bases and J 5 bases, with 14 bases left between them. This CDR3 is built from 15 residues. The CDR3 spells CASSIDPARRNEQYF. CDR3 sequence (DNA): TGTGCCAGTAGTATAGATCCGGCAAGAAGGAACGAGCAGTACTTC.

The sample holds one count of this clone. V gene TRBV11-3 combines with J gene TRBJ2-6, with TRBD1 identical over 8 bases. This CDR3 region has 16 residues. V lost 5 bases to trimming and J lost 4 bases; unmatched junction nucleotides: 7. Per the germline V gene, CDR1 is SGHNT and CDR2 is YENEEA. The CDR3 DNA reads as TGTGCCAGCAGCCCAAGGACAGGGCAAGGGGCCAACGTCCTGACTTTC. Translated: CASSPRTGQGANVLTF.